This T cell receptor (beta chain) is drawn from a study of shared clonotypes between healthy human individuals. The study, taken as a whole, reports: Sample collection involved blood only; tissue repertoires are likely different. When naive CD4 clonotypes were compared across a few donors, around 5% were shared. Generation of non-shared clonotypes was less probable than generation of clonotypes shared by all four donors.

CDR1 is KGHSH and CDR2 is LQKENI in the germline V gene. This CDR3 contains 13 residues. Trimming took off 5 bases at V and 0 bases at J, with 8 bases between the two ends. TCRdb's copy holds only in-frame clones and misses some; the assay was immunoSEQ multiplex PCR. The data hold approximately 2,000,000 clones, with 85% to 95% observed a single time. With respect to this clone: Its specificity is unknown.

This receptor was identified in a man between 18 and 29 years old in good health. Some clones in this sample may be carry-over from other donors' samples. The gene calls are TRBV18 and TRBJ2-7; no reliable D call. Sequencing was carried out using naive CD4+ T cells from PBMCs. Documented subset: CD45RA+ positively selected. CDR3 in amino acids: CASSAWGSYEQYF. For the CDR3, the DNA is TGTGCCAGCTCAGCGTGGGGCTCCTACGAGCAGTACTTC.